Below are 29 T cell receptor beta chains sequenced from a single sample in a study of blood T cell repertoires in COVID-19. Assay used: immunoSEQ multiplex PCR; TCRdb lists only in-frame clones, some missing. The table lists about 29,000 clones, about four fifths of them singletons, with 9% to 10% in the top ten. Sequenced input: peripheral blood. The receptor set was obtained from a man at least 80 years old with active COVID-19.

The chain carries TRBV27 and TRBJ2-6; TRBD1 matches at 8 bases. CDR1 and CDR2 (germline): MNHEY, SMNVEV (reference sequence). The CDR3 is made up of 19 amino acids. Trimming cost V 4 bases and J 0 bases; bases outside gene matches: 11. In DNA form, the CDR3 reads TGTGCCAGCAGTTCGTTTCAGGGGGCGATAACCTCTGGGGCCAACGTCCTGACTTTC. This encodes CASSSFQGAITSGANVLTF.

The chain is built from TRBV5-5 and TRBJ2-3, with 8 bases matching TRBD1. In germline, CDR1 is SGHKS, CDR2 YYEKEE (reference sequence). This CDR3 contains 18 residues. V trimming: 1 base; J trimming: 4 bases; junction bases outside the gene matches: 14. The CDR3 DNA follows: TGTGCCAGCAGCTTGCGTGTTCCGACAGGGGCCATATCAGATACGCAGTATTTT. Translation: CASSLRVPTGAISDTQYF.

The chain joins TRBV5-1 to TRBJ1-2; 7 bases match TRBD1. The CDR3 consists of 16 residues. Germline assignment: CDR1 SGHRS and CDR2 YFSETQ. J gave up 7 bases and V 2 bases, and 14 bases lay outside the gene matches. DNA for the CDR3: TGCGCCAGCAGCTTAATTAGCAGGGGGGTAGCGCGTGGCTACACCTTC. Translated: CASSLISRGVARGYTF.

The chain uses TRBV6-5 and TRBJ2-2; D unclear. CDR1 MNHEY and CDR2 SVGAGI come from the germline V gene. The V and J ends lost 8 bases and 6 bases respectively, with 13 bases between them. There are 13 residues in the CDR3. The CDR3 DNA reads as TGTGCCAGCGGCCTCCGGGTGGCCGGGGAGCTGTTTTTT. This translates into CASGLRVAGELFF.

V and J are TRBV27 and TRBJ2-4, with D tentatively TRBD1 (5 bases). CDR1 and CDR2 (germline): MNHEY, SMNVEV (reference sequence). The CDR3 totals 15 residues. The germline V and J ends were trimmed by 7 bases and 1 base, with 14 bases remaining between them. The CDR3 DNA reads as TGTGCCAGCAATTCAGAAGGGGCGGCCAAAAACATTCAGTACTTC. This encodes CASNSEGAAKNIQYF.

V gene TRBV5-6 combines with J gene TRBJ1-5, with D possibly matching TRBD1 (6 bases). Germline lookup yields CDR1 SGHDT and CDR2 YYEEEE. V shed 1 base and J shed 4 bases, with 6 bases lying between them. This CDR3 is 13 amino acids long. This CDR3 is CASSLRGNQPQHF. In DNA, the CDR3 is TGTGCCAGCAGCTTGAGGGGGAATCAGCCCCAGCATTTT.

V gene TRBV5-8 combines with J gene TRBJ2-7, with 7 nucleotides matching TRBD2. Trimming removed 0 bases from V and 1 base from J; junction bases left unmatched: 4. This CDR3 is 15 amino acids long. CDR1 is SGHTS and CDR2 is YDEGEE in the germline V gene. CDR3 residues: CASSLGGGLSYEQYF. As DNA, the CDR3 is TGTGCCAGCAGCTTGGGCGGGGGATTATCCTACGAGCAGTACTTC.

V and J are TRBV11-1 and TRBJ1-6; TRBD1 matches 11 bases. The germline gives CDR1 SGHAT, CDR2 FQDESV (reference sequence). CDR3 length equals 15 residues. J was trimmed by 8 bases and V by 6 bases; bases with no gene match: 6. CDR3 residues: CASRYRTGGYSPLHF. The DNA of the CDR3 is TGTGCCAGCAGATACCGGACAGGGGGCTATTCACCCCTCCACTTT.

The V and J genes are TRBV5-6 and TRBJ2-5; TRBD1 aligns across 9 bases. The trim removed 0 bases at V and 0 bases at J, leaving 3 bases unmatched. Germline CDR1 reads SGHDT; CDR2 reads YYEEEE. The CDR3 covers 16 residues. For the CDR3, the DNA is TGTGCCAGCAGCTTGGACGGACAGGGGTACCAAGAGACCCAGTACTTC. Protein sequence: CASSLDGQGYQETQYF.

This clone was recorded a few times. The J gene is TRBJ1-2, the V gene TRBV2; D gene uncertain. The CDR3 extends over 12 amino acids. Germline V lookup: CDR1 SNHLY, CDR2 FYNNEI. V was pared by 4 bases and J by 7 bases, with 10 bases between. The CDR3 nucleotides are TGTGCCAGCAGTGCAGAACGGGGTGGCTACACCTTC. This codes for CASSAERGGYTF.

The chain recombines TRBV7-8 with TRBJ1-2, with 7 bases aligning to TRBD1. The V gene's germline CDR1 is SGHVS and CDR2 FQNEAQ. This CDR3 spans 15 amino acids. Germline trimming cut 3 bases from V and 4 bases from J; bases unmatched to any gene: 8. CDR3 nucleotides: TGTGCCAGCAGCTTTCAGGGGGGAACGGGCTATGGCTACACCTTC. Protein sequence: CASSFQGGTGYGYTF.

The V gene is TRBV6-5, the J gene TRBJ1-5; tentative D call: TRBD1 (6 bases). Trimming removed 8 bases at V and 5 bases at J, with 13 bases between. The germline V gene encodes CDR1 MNHEY and CDR2 SVGAGI. The CDR3 runs to 13 residues. In DNA, the CDR3 is TGTGCCAGCGGGGCAGGGGATTATCAGCCCCAGCATTTT. As protein: CASGAGDYQPQHF.

This clone was counted a few times. The V call is TRBV28, the J call TRBJ1-5; a weak D match, TRBD1 (5 bases). The CDR3 runs 15 residues. Trimming took off 6 bases at V and 3 bases at J, with 15 bases between the two ends. Germline V gene lookup returns CDR1 MDHEN and CDR2 SYDVKM. CDR3 bases: TGTGCCAGCAGCCCGGGGGGGATGGCCAATCAGCCCCAGCATTTT. As protein: CASSPGGMANQPQHF.

The J gene is TRBJ1-2, the V gene TRBV11-1; D gene unclear. V was clipped by 1 base and J by 2 bases, with 11 bases between them. Looked up from germline, CDR1 is SGHAT and CDR2 is FQDESV (reference sequence). The length of the CDR3 is 15 residues. CDR3 DNA: TGTGCCAGCAGCTTAGATCGGAACAGAAACTATGGCTACACCTTC. Its protein is CASSLDRNRNYGYTF. Complete variable domain (other parts from reference TRBV11-1 and TRBJ1-2): EAEVAQSPRYKITEKSQAVAFWCDPISGHATLYWYRQILGQGPELLVQFQDESVVDDSQLPKDRFSAERLKGVDSTLKIQPAELGDSAMYLCASSLDRNRNYGYTFGSGTRLTVV.

The sample holds one count of this clone. The chain has TRBV5-4 and TRBJ2-2, with D possibly TRBD2 on 6 matching bases. V was cut by 0 bases and J by 4 bases, with 13 bases left in between. CDR3 length: 16 amino acids. The germline gives CDR1 SGHNT, CDR2 YYREEE (reference sequence). DNA for the CDR3: TGTGCCAGCAGCTTGGTCCCCAGGAGGGGCACCGGGGAGCTGTTTTTT. Translation: CASSLVPRRGTGELFF.

V and J are TRBV19 and TRBJ2-2, with 13 bases fitting TRBD2. With V trimmed by 4 bases and J by 4 bases, 12 bases remained unmatched. The CDR3 runs 19 residues. The germline V gene encodes CDR1 LNHDA and CDR2 SQIVND (reference sequence). The CDR3 loop reads CASSKSSGLAGRSTGELFF. The CDR3 coding sequence is TGTGCCAGTAGTAAGTCCTCGGGACTAGCGGGGAGGAGCACCGGGGAGCTGTTTTTT. The whole variable domain, remainder taken from reference TRBV19 and TRBJ2-2, is DGGITQSPKYLFRKEGQNVTLSCEQNLNHDAMYWYRQDPGQGLRLIYYSQIVNDFQKGDIAEGYSVSREKKESFPLTVTSAQKNPTAFYLCASSKSSGLAGRSTGELFFGEGSRLTVL.

For the CDR3, the DNA is TGTGCCAGCACCGCACCTTGGACAGGGGATGGCTACACCTTC. Translation: CASTAPWTGDGYTF. The chain joins TRBV6-4 to TRBJ1-2; 9 bases align to TRBD1. The germline gives CDR1 MRHNA, CDR2 SNTAGT. V lost 7 bases, J lost 6 bases, and 9 bases stayed unmatched. This CDR3 region has 14 residues.

The V and J genes are TRBV7-9 and TRBJ2-7, with 7 nucleotides matching TRBD1. The CDR3 loop spans 14 amino acids. The ends lost 1 base at V and 9 bases at J; junction bases unmatched: 9. The germline gives CDR1 SEHNR, CDR2 FQNEAQ (reference sequence). CDR3 bases: TGTGCCAGCAGCTTAGGACAGGGCGATCGCGTGCAGTACTTC. Its protein product is CASSLGQGDRVQYF.

The V and J genes are TRBV30 and TRBJ2-2, with D tentatively TRBD1 (6 bases). Germline V gene sequence: CDR1 GTSNPN, CDR2 SVGIG (reference sequence). The CDR3 covers 13 residues. Trimming cost V 3 bases and J 5 bases, with 10 bases left between them. CDR3 sequence: CAWSSQGTGELFF. CDR3 nucleotide sequence: TGTGCCTGGAGCTCCCAGGGGACCGGGGAGCTGTTTTTT.

This chain connects TRBV4-1 to TRBJ1-2; D perhaps matches TRBD1 (6 bases). The CDR3 extends over 13 amino acids. Germline CDR1 is MGHRA and CDR2 is YSYEKL. The V end was cut by 2 bases, the J end by 8 bases, with 12 bases between. CDR3 loop: CASSQPTGNGYTF. CDR3 bases: TGCGCCAGCAGCCAACCTACAGGGAACGGCTACACCTTC.

The chain is built from TRBV14 and TRBJ2-1, with TRBD1 matching 9 bases. Germline V CDR1 and CDR2: SGHDN, FVKESK. The CDR3 covers 17 residues. With V trimmed by 1 base and J by 7 bases, 11 bases remained unmatched. Here the CDR3 DNA reads TGTGCCAGCAGCCAAGCCGGGGGACAGGGACGTATTAATGAGCAGTTCTTC. Its protein is CASSQAGGQGRINEQFF.

J is TRBJ2-4 and V is TRBV6-5, with D perhaps matching TRBD2 (5 bases). The CDR3 runs 15 residues. V was pared by 6 bases and J by 0 bases, with 12 bases between. CDR1 and CDR2 from the germline V gene are MNHEY and SVGAGI. CDR3 residues: CASSPDGVAKNIQYF. The CDR3 nucleotides read TGTGCCAGCAGCCCGGACGGGGTAGCCAAAAACATTCAGTACTTC.

The chain joins TRBV7-9 to TRBJ2-7, with D possibly being TRBD2 (6 bases). Germline-derived CDR1 and CDR2 are SEHNR and FQNEAQ (reference sequence). V was shortened by 3 bases and J by 2 bases, with 8 bases between the two germline ends. The CDR3 length is 13 residues. CDR3 protein: CASSFGGTYEQYF. CDR3 DNA: TGTGCCAGCAGCTTCGGCGGGACCTACGAGCAGTACTTC.

The rearrangement joins TRBV10-3 to TRBJ2-1, with 7 positions matching TRBD1. The length of the CDR3 is 12 residues. Germline-derived CDR1 and CDR2 are ENHRY and SYGVKD. Trimming at V came to 7 bases and at J to 15 bases, leaving 12 bases not matched to a gene. CDR3 protein: CAIKEGGNPAFF. Written as DNA, the CDR3 is TGTGCCATCAAAGAAGGGGGCAATCCCGCGTTCTTC.

CDR3 DNA: TGTGCCAGCAGCTTGGTTAGAGGGACAGGGGTGCGCTACACCTTC. Translation: CASSLVRGTGVRYTF. The chain employs TRBV5-8 and TRBJ1-2; TRBD1 agrees at 10 bases. V gave up 0 bases and J gave up 9 bases; unmatched junction bases: 8. Germline lookup yields CDR1 SGHTS and CDR2 YDEGEE. The CDR3 is 15 residues long.

This chain joins TRBV4-2 and TRBJ1-1, with 9 positions matching TRBD1. Trimming removed 4 bases from V and 7 bases from J; junction bases left unmatched: 13. CDR1 is LGHNA and CDR2 is YNFKEQ in the germline V gene. The CDR3 has 16 amino acids. Written as DNA, the CDR3 is TGTGCCAGCAGCCTGCAGACGGACAGGGGAGGGGTTGAAGCTTTCTTT. Protein product: CASSLQTDRGGVEAFF.

The CDR3 DNA reads as TGTGCCAGCATTCCCAGGGGGCGCCGGAATTCACCCCTCCACTTT. Translated, it gives CASIPRGRRNSPLHF. The V and J genes are TRBV2 and TRBJ1-6; 8 positions match TRBD1. J gave up 7 bases and V 7 bases, and 9 bases lay outside the gene matches. Germline lookup yields CDR1 SNHLY and CDR2 FYNNEI. There are 15 residues in the CDR3.

This chain links TRBV9 with TRBJ1-2; 8 bases fit TRBD1. The germline V gene encodes CDR1 SGDLS and CDR2 YYNGEE. V lost 2 bases and J lost 6; bases outside the gene matches: 3. The CDR3 is 13 amino acids. The CDR3 spells CASSVDRENGYTF. The CDR3 nucleotides read TGTGCCAGCAGCGTGGACAGGGAGAATGGCTACACCTTC.

In this sample, this clone turned up once. J is TRBJ2-1 and V is TRBV18; 7 positions match TRBD1. The CDR3 extends over 14 amino acids. V gave up 3 bases and J gave up 8 bases; unmatched junction bases: 7. Germline assignment: CDR1 KGHSH and CDR2 LQKENI. The CDR3 DNA is TGTGCCAGCTCACCGTATACAGGGGTCGATGAGCAGTTCTTC. Translating it yields CASSPYTGVDEQFF.